This T cell receptor beta chain was identified during a study of shared clonotypes between healthy human individuals. About the study: A donor's plate count was three for CD4 naive and three for CD4 memory; CD8 naive had two and CD8 memory one. Study observations and caveats: Sampling was confined to blood; repertoires within tissues likely differ.

About this clone itself: Its antigen is not known. Other DNA sequences in this specimen translate into the identical CDR3.

Sequenced by immunoSEQ multiplex PCR; TCRdb stores in-frame clones only, minus some. The table includes 2.5 million or so clones, over 85% detected once. Nashville, Tennessee was home to all donors, each a Caucasian adult. Researchers partitioned CD4+ cells into CD45RA+ naive and CD45RA-negative memory subsets. Material for sequencing was naive CD4+ T cells sorted from blood. Specified subset: CD45RA+ positively selected. The TCR comes from a young man in good health.

The CDR3 DNA sequence: TGTGCCTGGAGTGTACGGAGGACTAGCGGGAGCACAGATACGCAGTATTTT. Amino acids: CAWSVRRTSGSTDTQYF. The chain has TRBV30 and TRBJ2-3; 11 bases agree with TRBD2. Germline V gives CDR1 GTSNPN, CDR2 SVGIG (reference sequence). The CDR3 consists of 17 residues. The V gene end was trimmed by 0 bases and the J gene end by 0 bases; junction bases not matched to a gene: 5.